This TCR beta chain was recovered during a study of blood T cell repertoires in COVID-19. Study context: Samples taken during acute and convalescent COVID-19 were collected in the United States, Italy and Spain.

Assay: immunoSEQ multiplex PCR; the TCRdb copy retains only in-frame clones and omits some. Here the sample spans around 80,000 clones, roughly 82% being singletons. Trimming shortened V by 6 bases and J by 8 bases, and 11 bases separated the two germline ends. This CDR3 comprises 12 residues. The origin of this receptor is a woman of 80 years or more with active or convalescent COVID-19. The chain couples TRBV12-3 or TRBV12-4 to TRBJ2-1, with D uncertain. Sequencing was carried out using peripheral blood. CDR3 in DNA: TGTGCCAGCAGCTTGGATGCGGATGAGCAGTTCTTC. It encodes CASSLDADEQFF.